Listed below are T cell receptor beta chains from one sample, sequenced in a study of cytotoxic CD8 clonotypes in ibrutinib-treated CLL. Only in-frame clones appear in the TCRdb table, and some are missing; sequencing was by immunoSEQ multiplex PCR. Altogether around 310,000 clones are present, 80% being singletons, with the ten largest covering over 6.5%. Sequences were derived from PBMCs, sampled before ibrutinib treatment. The receptors stem from a human donor with chronic lymphocytic leukemia. Both conserved end residues are part of each CDR3. Fields, in order: V gene, clone size, D gene, J gene, CDR3 DNA, CDR3 protein. D genes are given only for firm matches. Part of the rows lack a size; the others show once, few, many or a class for expanded clones.

>TRBV5-1|-|TRBD1|TRBJ1-5
TGCGCCAGCAGCCCGACAGGGGGCGGCAATCAGCCCCAGCATTTT
CASSPTGGGNQPQHF
>TRBV30|-|-|TRBJ1-5
TGTGCCTGGAGTGGGGGGCGAAATCAGCCCCAGCATTTT
CAWSGGRNQPQHF
>TRBV7-9|few|TRBD1|TRBJ1-2
TGTGCCAGCTACTCCGGACAGGGCATCTATGGCTACACCTTC
CASYSGQGIYGYTF
>TRBV4-2|-|-|TRBJ2-1
TGTGCCAGCAGCCGACTCTATGGTATTGTGGACAACAATGAGCAGTTCTTC
CASSRLYGIVDNNEQFF
>TRBV2|-|-|TRBJ1-5
TGTGCCAGCAGTGAAACACAGGCAGACAATCAGCCCCAGCATTTT
CASSETQADNQPQHF
>TRBV5-6|-|TRBD1|TRBJ1-1
TGTGCCAGCAGCTGGCAGGGGGGCACTGAAGCTTTCTTT
CASSWQGGTEAFF
>TRBV10-3|once|TRBD1|TRBJ2-1
TGTGCCATCGGCACAGGGGTCAATGAGCAGTTCTTC
CAIGTGVNEQFF
>TRBV5-1|-|TRBD1|TRBJ2-3
TGCGCCAGCAGCCTCGGACAGGCCCTAAGCGCAGATACGCAGTATTTT
CASSLGQALSADTQYF
>TRBV7-2|-|-|TRBJ1-1
TGTGCCAGCAGCCCCCCCGGGGGGGCTGGAATTACTGAAGCTTTCTTT
CASSPPGGAGITEAFF
>TRBV7-2|-|-|TRBJ2-1
TGTGCCAGCAGCTTAGCAAGCCAGACCTACAATGAGCAGTTCTTC
CASSLASQTYNEQFF
>TRBV30|-|-|TRBJ1-2
TGTGCCTGGAGTTATCAAGACAGCTACACCTTC
CAWSYQDSYTF
>TRBV27|few|-|TRBJ2-7
TGTGCCAGCAGTCTCGGGAGAGGCTACGAGCAGTACTTC
CASSLGRGYEQYF
>TRBV11-3|-|-|TRBJ2-7
TGTGCCAGCAGCTTACTTGGGCGGGACGAGCAGTACTTC
CASSLLGRDEQYF
>TRBV27|-|TRBD2|TRBJ2-5
TGTGCCAGCAGTCTAGTCCCCGGGACTAGACGAGAGACCCAGTACTTC
CASSLVPGTRRETQYF
>TRBV18|-|-|TRBJ2-5
TGTGCCAGCTCACCATTCAAGAGGGGAGGTCAAGAGACCCAGTACTTC
CASSPFKRGGQETQYF
>TRBV29-1|few|-|TRBJ2-2
TGCAGCGTTGAACGGCGGGCTAACACCGGGGAGCTGTTTTTT
CSVERRANTGELFF
>TRBV29-1|-|TRBD1|TRBJ1-4
TGCAGCGTTCTACGGACAGGGGGTGACGAAAAACTGTTTTTT
CSVLRTGGDEKLFF
>TRBV4-3|-|-|TRBJ1-3
TGCGCCAGCTCGCCGACAGTCTCTGGAAACACCATATATTTT
CASSPTVSGNTIYF
>TRBV4-3|-|-|TRBJ1-2
TGCGCCAGCAGCCAAACCCCGGGTGGGCAGGGGTCGTCTGGCTACACCTTC
CASSQTPGGQGSSGYTF
>TRBV19|once|-|TRBJ2-1
TGTGCCAGTAGTATAGCAGGGACTGGATCCCACAATGAGCAGTTCTTC
CASSIAGTGSHNEQFF
>TRBV7-9|-|-|TRBJ1-5
TGTGCCAGCACTAAGGCCGGGCAGCAGCCCCAGCATTTT
CASTKAGQQPQHF
>TRBV7-9|-|-|TRBJ2-7
TGTGCCAGCAGCTTAGTCGGCGGCGGTTACTCCTACGAGCAGTACTTC
CASSLVGGGYSYEQYF
>TRBV15|-|TRBD1|TRBJ2-5
TGTGCCACCAGCAGGCCGACAGGGGGCCAAGAGACCCAGTACTTC
CATSRPTGGQETQYF
>TRBV5-1|-|-|TRBJ2-7
TGCGCCAGCGGGGGACAAGTCGTTGGCGAGCAGTACTTC
CASGGQVVGEQYF
>TRBV6-5|-|-|TRBJ2-2
TGTGCCAGCAGAACAGCACTTAACACCGGGGAGCTGTTTTTT
CASRTALNTGELFF
>TRBV15|-|-|TRBJ2-5
TGTGCCACCAGCAGAGAAACAGGCAAAAATTTAGGGACCCAGTACTTC
CATSRETGKNLGTQYF
>TRBV30|-|-|TRBJ2-3
TGTGCCTGGACCCTAGGACGGGGCGATACGCAGTATTTT
CAWTLGRGDTQYF
>TRBV28|-|-|TRBJ2-7
TGTGCCAGTTCGAGGAGAGGACCCTACGAGCAGTACTTC
CASSRRGPYEQYF
>TRBV7-9|-|-|TRBJ2-1
TGTGCCAGCAGCTTAGAGGATAGAGAGCAGTTCTTC
CASSLEDREQFF
>TRBV28|-|TRBD2|TRBJ2-7
TGTGCCAGCAGTTTGTGGACTAGCGGGATGCACGAGCAGTACTTC
CASSLWTSGMHEQYF
>TRBV19|-|-|TRBJ2-5
TGTGCCAGTAACCCCCGCGTGGACGGAGTCGTTCGTACCCAGTACTTC
CASNPRVDGVVRTQYF
>TRBV10-3|-|TRBD2|TRBJ2-5
TGTGCCATCAGCCCGGGACTAGCGGGAGAAGAGACCCAGTACTTC
CAISPGLAGEETQYF
>TRBV2|-|-|TRBJ2-5
TGTGCATCAGGGCTAGCTCAAGAGACCCAGTACTTC
CASGLAQETQYF
>TRBV9|once|TRBD2|TRBJ2-1
TGTGCCAGCAGCCTTGGACTAGCGGGAGCTGAGCAGTTCTTC
CASSLGLAGAEQFF
>TRBV18|-|-|TRBJ2-2
TGTGCCAGCTCACCACGCTTTGAAGACGGGGAGCTGTTTTTT
CASSPRFEDGELFF
>TRBV30|-|-|TRBJ2-7
TGTGCCTGGAGAGAACCGGGACTCCCAAATTTTTACGAGCAGTACTTC
CAWREPGLPNFYEQYF
>TRBV10-2|-|TRBD2|TRBJ2-7
TGCGCCAGCAGCCCTAGCGGGCTTGCCTACGAGCAGTACTTC
CASSPSGLAYEQYF
>TRBV10-3|-|TRBD1|TRBJ1-1
TGTGCCATCAGTCCAGGGACAGGGAACACTGAAGCTTTCTTT
CAISPGTGNTEAFF
>TRBV7-9|-|-|TRBJ2-5
TGTGCCAGCAGCTACGCGGAGACCCAGTACTTC
CASSYAETQYF
>TRBV28|few|-|TRBJ1-5
TGTGCCAGCAGATACGACGGCGGTAATCAGCCCCAGCATTTT
CASRYDGGNQPQHF
>TRBV27|-|TRBD1|TRBJ2-1
TGTGCCAGCAGTTTACCGACAGGGGGTTCAGGGGAGCAGTTCTTC
CASSLPTGGSGEQFF
>TRBV5-1|few|-|TRBJ1-2
TGCGCCAGCCGAGACCCAGGGGAGGACTATGGCTACACCTTC
CASRDPGEDYGYTF
>TRBV13|-|-|TRBJ1-2
TGTGCCAGCAGCTTAGCGCGACAGGTCAAAGTCTATGGCTACACCTTC
CASSLARQVKVYGYTF
>TRBV4-2|-|-|TRBJ2-1
TGTGCCAGCAGCCATCAAGACCGCCTGGACAATGAGCAGTTCTTC
CASSHQDRLDNEQFF
>TRBV7-9|-|TRBD2|TRBJ2-5
TGTGCCAGCAGCCTCACTAGCGGGGTAGAGACCCAGTACTTC
CASSLTSGVETQYF